The following is a TCR beta chain sequence with its context. Its antigen is unidentified. With 2 bases removed from V and 6 bases from J, the gap between germline ends came to 10 bases. This CDR3 contains 13 residues. CDR1 and CDR2 from the germline V gene are MNHNY and SVGAGI (reference sequence). The sample belongs to a study of T cell repertoires in cytomegalovirus infection. TCRdb redid the calling of the reads with MiXCR, one entry per CDR3 protein. The sample contains hundreds of thousands of distinct CDR3 sequences, roughly 30% of which appear only once. Findings and caveats of the study: Carriage of CMV together with the relevant HLA was identifiable through cumulative public TCR beta family frequency.

Sequencing was carried out using PBMCs. The J gene is TRBJ1-1, the V gene TRBV6-6; D remains unclear. This sequence was found in a human donor in good health (CMV status not recorded). Some clones in this sample may be carry-over from other donors' samples. DNA of the CDR3: TGTGCCAGCAGTTACAGGGTTAGGGCTGAAGCTTTCTTT. This encodes CASSYRVRAEAFF.